One and the same sample provided the 31 T cell receptor beta chains below, sequenced in a study of regulatory T cells in long-lasting Graves disease. Indicated time point: newly diagnosed GD, antithyroid drugs for less than 3 months. Extracted RNA from PBMCs served as the source of the TCR library. CDR3-region Arm-PCR and iRepertoire HTBI primers produced the TCR beta libraries. TCRdb re-analysed the multiplex PCR reads in MiXCR, keeping a single row per CDR3 protein. In the table there are some 320,000 distinct CDR3 sequences, roughly 18% of which are singletons. The specimen was peripheral blood mononuclear cells (PBMCs), collected at new diagnosis, from a patient treated with antithyroid drugs. The receptors stem from a female donor with Graves disease.

This clonotype has ten or more counts. V gene TRBV28 combines with J gene TRBJ1-2, with a possible D match to TRBD1 (5 bases). CDR1 and CDR2 from the germline V gene are MDHEN and SYDVKM. This CDR3 is built from 13 residues. V lost 6 bases to trimming and J lost 2 bases, with 10 bases between them. The DNA for the CDR3 is TGTGCCAGCAGCCCCCACAGGAACTATGGCTACACCTTC. Amino acids: CASSPHRNYGYTF.

A word on this clonotype: A single base is all that separates this from a far larger clone, so a read error is likely. The chain is built from TRBV7-8 and TRBJ2-7, with 7 bases that match TRBD2. J lost 7 bases, V lost 5 bases, and 17 bases had no gene match. CDR1 is SGHVS and CDR2 is FQNEAQ in the germline V gene. CDR3 length equals 16 residues. The CDR3 region is CASSPRWEGKGNEQYF. DNA for the CDR3: TGTGCCAGCAGCCCCCGGTGGGAGGGAAAAGGCAATGAGCAGTACTTC.

The table lists this clonotype with many counts. V is TRBV6-5 and J is TRBJ2-1; possible D gene TRBD1, 8 bases. The CDR3 has 20 residues. Germline V gene lookup returns CDR1 MNHEY and CDR2 SVGAGI. V shed 0 bases and J shed 2 bases, with 23 bases lying between them. CDR3: CASSYSSGQGGGSTYNEQFF. The CDR3 DNA follows: TGTGCCAGCAGTTACTCGTCCGGACAGGGAGGGGGGAGCACCTACAATGAGCAGTTCTTC.

The chain has TRBV27 and TRBJ2-7; tentative D call: TRBD1 (5 bases). The CDR3 is 13 amino acids. Germline-derived CDR1 and CDR2 are MNHEY and SMNVEV (reference sequence). V was clipped by 4 bases and J by 2 bases, with 9 bases between them. This chain's CDR3 is CASSWGTAYEQYF. The CDR3, as DNA: TGTGCCAGCAGTTGGGGCACTGCCTACGAGCAGTACTTC.

This clonotype was seen many times. V is TRBV20-1 and J is TRBJ2-5; 11 bases align to TRBD2. The junction had 11 bases not matched to a gene; V was cut back by 3 bases and J by 2 bases. The CDR3 has 17 amino acids. Per the germline V gene, CDR1 is DFQATT and CDR2 is SNEGSKA (reference sequence). The CDR3 sequence: CSASPLRLAGLQETQYF. The DNA of the CDR3 is TGCAGTGCTAGTCCGCTTAGACTAGCGGGGTTACAAGAGACCCAGTACTTC.

This chain uses TRBV12-3 or TRBV12-4 with TRBJ1-5, with D uncertain. The CDR3 is 15 residues long. V gave up 5 bases and J gave up 3 bases, with 14 bases separating them. CDR3 in amino acids: CASSLGDGYNQPQHF. The CDR3, as DNA: TGTGCCAGCAGTCTGGGAGACGGATACAATCAGCCCCAGCATTTT.

This clonotype was recorded many times. J is TRBJ2-5 and V is TRBV7-9, with D hard to call. Germline assignment: CDR1 SEHNR and CDR2 FQNEAQ (reference sequence). This CDR3 contains 12 residues. Trimming removed 2 bases at V and 5 bases at J, with 6 bases between. CDR3 coding DNA: TGTGCCAGCAGCTTATCCCCGGAGACCCAGTACTTC. It specifies CASSLSPETQYF.

Worth noting for this clonotype: This likely traces to a read error, being one base from a far larger clone. The rearrangement uses TRBV12-3 or TRBV12-4 and TRBJ1-2; D gene uncertain. The J call is in doubt because the DNA end fits TRBJ2-1 better. This CDR3 region has 13 residues. DNA for the CDR3: TGTGCCAGCAGTCCCGACTTCCCGCATGAGCAGTTCTTC. As protein: CASSPDFPHEQFF.

This clonotype showed up many times. The V and J genes are TRBV30 and TRBJ1-2; 8 bases are a match to TRBD1. Losses at the gene ends were 3 bases for V and 1 base for J; bases not matched to a gene: 7. Germline loops: CDR1 GTSNPN, CDR2 SVGIG (reference sequence). CDR3 length: 15 residues. CDR3 in amino acids: CAWRGQGGVNYGYTF. The DNA for the CDR3 is TGTGCCTGGAGAGGACAGGGAGGAGTTAACTATGGCTACACCTTC. The entire variable domain, with the rest obtained from reference TRBV30 and TRBJ1-2, is as follows: SQTIHQWPATLVQPVGSPLSLECTVEGTSNPNLYWYRQAAGRGLQLLFYSVGIGQISSEVPQNLSASRPQDRQFILSSKKLLLSDSGFYLCAWRGQGGVNYGYTFGSGTRLTVV.

In its sample, this clonotype was seen many times. The genes are TRBV28 and TRBJ2-7, with D unresolved. The CDR3 runs 14 residues. V was shortened by 6 bases and J by 0 bases, with 12 bases between the two germline ends. Germline V gene data show CDR1 as MDHEN and CDR2 as SYDVKM. Here the CDR3 reads CASRERASSYEQYF. The CDR3 DNA is TGTGCCAGCAGAGAAAGAGCAAGCTCCTACGAGCAGTACTTC.

This clonotype was recorded at least ten times. V usage is TRBV7-6 and J usage is TRBJ1-4, with unresolved D. Trimming took 1 base from V and 7 from J, leaving 10 bases between them. The V gene's germline CDR1 is SGHVS and CDR2 FNYEAQ. The CDR3 is made up of 14 amino acids. The CDR3 DNA reads TGTGCCAGCAGCTTAGAAGGTTCTTCTGAAAAACTGTTTTTT. Its translation: CASSLEGSSEKLFF.

This clonotype has ten or more counts. This chain links TRBV6-1 with TRBJ1-1; possibly TRBD1 for D (5 bases). Trimming took 7 bases from V and 7 from J, leaving 22 bases between them. The CDR3 contains 15 residues. Germline V CDR1 and CDR2: MNHNS, SASEGT. CDR3 bases: TGTGCCAGCACCCCTTTTGGGGACCCTCCAATTGAAGCTTTCTTT. This encodes CASTPFGDPPIEAFF.

This clonotype was counted at least ten times. The chain joins TRBV6-2 or TRBV6-3 to TRBJ2-7; D might be TRBD1 (6 bases). This CDR3 spans 13 amino acids. V lost 10 bases to trimming and J lost 2 bases, with 15 bases between them. Germline CDR1 and CDR2: MNHEY and SVGEGT. DNA of the CDR3: TGTGCCACCCCTGGACAGAACACCTACGAGCAGTACTTC. Its translation: CATPGQNTYEQYF.

This clonotype was counted ten times or more. The V call is TRBV11-2, the J call TRBJ2-2; 9 positions match TRBD1. Germline CDR1 is SGHAT and CDR2 is FQNNGV. The CDR3 loop spans 16 amino acids. The V gene end was trimmed by 6 bases and the J gene end by 4 bases; junction bases not matched to a gene: 9. CDR3 amino acids: CASRTNIQGATGELFF. Written as DNA, the CDR3 is TGTGCCAGCAGGACAAATATACAGGGGGCCACCGGGGAGCTGTTTTTT.

This clonotype was found many times. This rearrangement joins TRBV28 to TRBJ2-1; D remains unclear. Trimming cost V 7 bases and J 0 bases, with 13 bases left between them. The germline gives CDR1 MDHEN, CDR2 SYDVKM. The CDR3 has 15 amino acids. The CDR3 nucleotides read TGTGCCAGCAAGCCAGACCAGAGCTCCTACAATGAGCAGTTCTTC. This codes for CASKPDQSSYNEQFF.

Many counts were recorded for this clonotype. The chain joins TRBV6-5 to TRBJ2-1; 9 bases agree with TRBD2. This CDR3 region has 16 residues. V trimming: 2 bases; J trimming: 4 bases; junction bases outside the gene matches: 6. From germline, CDR1 is MNHEY and CDR2 SVGAGI. The CDR3 protein is CASSYRAGGPYNEQFF. CDR3 DNA sequence: TGTGCCAGCAGTTACCGCGCGGGAGGGCCGTACAATGAGCAGTTCTTC.

This clonotype was recorded many times. The V gene is TRBV28, the J gene TRBJ2-6, with a weak D call TRBD1 (7 bases). The germline V gene encodes CDR1 MDHEN and CDR2 SYDVKM. Trimming took off 10 bases at V and 0 bases at J, with 16 bases between the two ends. This CDR3 spans 16 amino acids. CDR3 region: CATQGGAISGANVLTF. CDR3 DNA sequence: TGTGCCACCCAGGGGGGAGCGATCTCTGGGGCCAACGTCCTGACTTTC.

This clonotype was detected ten times or more. This chain connects TRBV20-1 to TRBJ2-7, with TRBD1 matching 8 bases. Trimming removed 6 bases from V and 5 bases from J; junction bases left unmatched: 6. The V gene's germline CDR1 is DFQATT and CDR2 SNEGSKA (reference sequence). The CDR3 is made up of 12 amino acids. The DNA of the CDR3 is TGCAGTGCGACACAGGGGGTCCACGAGCAGTACTTC. Translation: CSATQGVHEQYF.

As regards this clonotype: This likely reflects a read error, since a far larger clone is one base away. The chain employs TRBV6-2 or TRBV6-3 and TRBJ1-1; unclear D gene. V was trimmed by 5 bases and J by 3 bases, leaving 4 bases between them. CDR1 and CDR2 from the germline V gene are MNHEY and SVGEGT. The CDR3 has 11 residues. The CDR3 is CASSEYTEAFF. In DNA form, the CDR3 reads TGTGCCAGCAGTGAGTACACTGAAGCTTTCTTT.

The chain employs TRBV2 and TRBJ2-7; 14 bases are shared with TRBD2. Germline V gene lookup returns CDR1 SNHLY and CDR2 FYNNEI. The CDR3 contains 16 residues. V was pared by 4 bases and J by 0 bases, with 2 bases of the junction left unmatched. The CDR3, as DNA: TGTGCCAGCAGTGGGGGACTAGCGGGGGACTCCTACGAGCAGTACTTC. Its translation is CASSGGLAGDSYEQYF. Complete variable domain (other parts from reference TRBV2 and TRBJ2-7): EPEVTQTPSHQVTQMGQEVILRCVPISNHLYFYWYRQILGQKVEFLVSFYNNEISEKSEIFDDQFSVERPDGSNFTLKIRSTKLEDSAMYFCASSGGLAGDSYEQYFGPGTRLTVT.

As for this clonotype: One end of the junction varies from germline; a read error may be responsible. The chain recombines TRBV4-1 with TRBJ2-7, with D unresolved. Germline CDR1 is MGHRA and CDR2 is YSYEKL. This CDR3 is 13 amino acids long. Here the CDR3 reads CASSQEWEYEHYF. The CDR3, as DNA: TGCGCCAGCAGCCAAGAATGGGAATACGAGCATTACTTC.

This clonotype was picked up many times. The genes are TRBV5-1 and TRBJ2-1, with D uncertain. V was cut by 5 bases and J by 4 bases, with 10 bases left in between. Per the germline V gene, CDR1 is SGHRS and CDR2 is YFSETQ. The CDR3 spans 13 residues. The CDR3 region is CASSLGYYNEQFF. CDR3 DNA sequence: TGCGCCAGCAGTCTAGGATATTACAATGAGCAGTTCTTC.

The rearrangement links TRBV7-3 to TRBJ1-5; D possibly corresponds to TRBD1 (6 bases). V gave up 5 bases and J gave up 3 bases, with 14 bases separating them. Germline V gene sequence: CDR1 SGHTA, CDR2 FQGTGA. This CDR3 spans 15 amino acids. The DNA for the CDR3 is TGTGCCAGCAGCCCCGAGGACAGATACAATCAGCCCCAGCATTTT. Protein product: CASSPEDRYNQPQHF.

This clonotype has a count of ten or more. The chain has TRBV2 and TRBJ1-4, with TRBD1 matching over 8 bases. The V and J ends lost 6 bases and 5 bases, in that order; junction bases with no gene match: 8. The CDR3 contains 15 residues. Germline V lookup: CDR1 SNHLY, CDR2 FYNNEI. The chain's CDR3 is CASRNAGGGNEKLFF. CDR3 nucleotides: TGTGCCAGCAGAAACGCAGGGGGCGGGAATGAAAAACTGTTTTTT.

The chain links TRBV20-1 to TRBJ1-1; perhaps TRBD1 as D (6 bases). The CDR3 sequence is 13 residues long. Germline V gene data show CDR1 as DFQATT and CDR2 as SNEGSKA (reference sequence). The V end lost 5 bases, the J end lost 5 bases, and 15 bases lay between the germline ends. This CDR3 is CSASRGLGTEAFF. In DNA, the CDR3 is TGCAGTGCTTCCCGGGGGCTTGGGACTGAAGCTTTCTTT.

The V call is TRBV6-1, the J call TRBJ2-1; a possible D gene is TRBD2 (6 bases). From germline, CDR1 is MNHNS and CDR2 SASEGT. V was shortened by 6 bases and J by 8 bases, with 20 bases between the two germline ends. The CDR3 is made up of 15 amino acids. CDR3 amino acids: CASSQGDFSWYEQFF. CDR3 DNA: TGTGCCAGCAGCCAAGGGGACTTCTCTTGGTATGAGCAGTTCTTC.

The chain joins TRBV20-1 to TRBJ2-1, with a tentative D call TRBD2 (6 bases). Germline loops: CDR1 DFQATT, CDR2 SNEGSKA (reference sequence). V lost 6 bases and J 1 base, leaving 19 bases between the germline ends. This CDR3 region has 16 residues. CDR3 sequence: CSARDFLKGSYNEQFF. The DNA for the CDR3 is TGCAGTGCCCGGGACTTCCTCAAGGGGTCCTACAATGAGCAGTTCTTC.

The gene calls are TRBV7-3 and TRBJ2-1, with TRBD2 matching over 12 bases. The CDR3 consists of 17 residues. J lost 6 bases, V lost 1 base, and 7 bases had no gene match. Germline CDR1 reads SGHTA; CDR2 reads FQGTGA. The CDR3 sequence: CASSLKGGLAGSNEQFF. As DNA, the CDR3 is TGTGCCAGCAGCTTAAAAGGGGGACTAGCGGGTTCCAATGAGCAGTTCTTC.

This clonotype was picked up many times. The chain uses TRBV3-1 and TRBJ2-7, with 11 nucleotides matching TRBD1. The CDR3 contains 16 residues. Per germline, CDR1 LGHDT and CDR2 YNNKEL (reference sequence). Unmatched junction bases numbered 4, after V lost 1 base and J lost 2 bases. CDR3 in DNA: TGTGCCAGCAGCCAAGGGGGGACAGGGGGTACCTACGAGCAGTACTTC. Its translation: CASSQGGTGGTYEQYF.

This clonotype has at least ten counts. V gene TRBV27 combines with J gene TRBJ2-5; D call uncertain. The germline CDR1 and CDR2 sequences are MNHEY and SMNVEV (reference sequence). This CDR3 contains 17 residues. V dropped 5 bases and J dropped 3 bases, with 22 bases sitting between them. CDR3 sequence: CASSLPALEQRKETQYF. CDR3 nucleotides: TGTGCCAGCAGTCTGCCCGCCCTGGAACAGCGAAAAGAGACCCAGTACTTC.

The chain recombines TRBV9 with TRBJ2-5; D possibly corresponds to TRBD2 (6 bases). V gave up 2 bases and J gave up 2 bases, with 16 bases separating them. CDR3 length: 16 residues. Germline V gene sequence: CDR1 SGDLS, CDR2 YYNGEE. The CDR3 bases are TGTGCCAGCAGCGTTTCTATAGCGGAACAACAAGAGACCCAGTACTTC. Amino acid sequence: CASSVSIAEQQETQYF. Full variable domain (rest looked up from reference TRBV9 and TRBJ2-5): DSGVTQTPKHLITATGQRVTLRCSPRSGDLSVYWYQQSLDQGLQFLIQYYNGEERAKGNILERFSAQQFPDLHSELNLSSLELGDSALYFCASSVSIAEQQETQYFGPGTRLLVL.